One sample yielded the 20 T cell receptor beta chains listed below, sequenced in a study of blood T cells in healthy people across ages. The authors ran a second PCR of about 6 to 11 cycles using a sample-barcoded 5' primer and a J-beta primer mix. One entry per CDR3 protein results from TCRdb running MiXCR on the 5' RACE reads. The profile covers over a million distinct CDR3 sequences, with under 30% appearing a single time and 0.65% to 0.75% taken by the ten largest. These records were also assigned to another study, of T cells of mothers and their children.

What was sequenced was blood. Receptors were obtained from a girl aged 2 to 10 in good health.

This rearrangement joins TRBV7-9 to TRBJ2-7; possible D gene TRBD1, 5 bases. The germline gives CDR1 SEHNR, CDR2 FQNEAQ (reference sequence). Trimming took 4 bases from V and 1 from J, leaving 14 bases between them. The CDR3 sequence is 15 residues long. CDR3 protein: CASSSQTVASYEQYF. The CDR3 DNA follows: TGTGCCAGCAGCTCCCAGACAGTTGCTTCCTACGAGCAGTACTTC.

This chain uses TRBV29-1 with TRBJ2-7, with 7 bases identical to TRBD1. Germline lookup yields CDR1 SQVTM and CDR2 ANQGSEA. Losses at the gene ends were 4 bases for V and 1 base for J; bases not matched to a gene: 4. This CDR3 is built from 13 residues. The CDR3 coding sequence is TGCAGCGTTGGGGGACAGTTTTCCTACGAGCAGTACTTC. It is translated as CSVGGQFSYEQYF.

The genes are TRBV12-3 or TRBV12-4 and TRBJ2-5; D might be TRBD1 or TRBD2, each matching 5 bases. The J call may be wrong; the DNA end is better matched by TRBJ2-1. The length of the CDR3 is 18 residues. The CDR3 DNA is TGTGCCAGCAGTTTAGCGCAGGGACGGTTCCCCTTCCGGGATGAGCAGTTCTTC. Encoded protein: CASSLAQGRFPFRDEQFF.

The CDR3 DNA sequence: TGCGCCAGCAACCTCGGTGGGGTTTATGGCTACACCTTC. It specifies CASNLGGVYGYTF. J is TRBJ1-2 and V is TRBV5-1; D remains unclear. The CDR3 is 13 amino acids. V was pared by 6 bases and J by 5 bases, with 14 bases between. Germline assignment: CDR1 SGHRS and CDR2 YFSETQ.

This clonotype was found a few times. The rearrangement uses TRBV12-3 or TRBV12-4 and TRBJ2-2; D is ambiguous. V lost 3 bases and J lost 4, with 9 bases in between. The CDR3 runs to 14 residues. CDR3 coding DNA: TGTGCCAGCAGTTTGTCCCAGACCACCGGGGAGCTGTTTTTT. This translates into CASSLSQTTGELFF.

V and J are TRBV7-3 and TRBJ1-5; D remains unclear. The CDR3 has 12 residues. Germline V gene data show CDR1 as SGHTA and CDR2 as FQGTGA. V lost 2 bases and J lost 9, with 8 bases in between. The CDR3 nucleotides are TGTGCCAGCAGCTTAGGGATGGGGCCCCAGCATTTT. It is translated as CASSLGMGPQHF.

The chain uses TRBV20-1 and TRBJ1-2; 7 bases fit TRBD1. The length of the CDR3 is 13 residues. Germline loops: CDR1 DFQATT, CDR2 SNEGSKA (reference sequence). With V trimmed by 7 bases and J by 4 bases, 9 bases remained unmatched. The CDR3 DNA sequence: TGCAGTGTAAGGGACAGTCCTTCCTATGGCTACACCTTC. Translation gives CSVRDSPSYGYTF.

V usage is TRBV13 and J usage is TRBJ1-1, with no clear D. V was shortened by 5 bases and J by 6 bases, with 19 bases between the two germline ends. This CDR3 contains 15 residues. The V gene's germline CDR1 is PRHDT and CDR2 FYEKMQ (reference sequence). The CDR3, as DNA: TGTGCCAGCAGCCAAGGCCTGGGGAGTCCCGCTGAAGCTTTCTTT. Residues: CASSQGLGSPAEAFF.

In its sample, this clonotype was seen a few times. The chain links TRBV11-3 to TRBJ1-1; a possible D gene is TRBD1 (5 bases). The germline V gene encodes CDR1 SGHNT and CDR2 YENEEA. V lost 0 bases and J lost 9, with 8 bases in between. This CDR3 region has 12 residues. The CDR3 DNA follows: TGTGCCAGCAGCTTAGATCGGACACAAGCTTTCTTT. As protein: CASSLDRTQAFF.

The rearrangement links TRBV29-1 to TRBJ2-1; TRBD1 matches 9 bases. The end of the DNA fits TRBJ2-7 better, so the J call may be wrong. CDR1 SQVTM and CDR2 ANQGSEA come from the germline V gene. The CDR3 has 14 amino acids. CDR3 DNA: TGCAGCGTTGAGCGACAGGGGGTACCCTACGAGCAGTACTTC. Residues: CSVERQGVPYEQYF.

This sequence joins TRBV3-1 and TRBJ2-6; D might be TRBD1 (6 bases). V lost 4 bases and J 0 bases, leaving 7 bases between the germline ends. The CDR3 consists of 15 residues. CDR1 LGHDT and CDR2 YNNKEL come from the germline V gene (reference sequence). CDR3 region: CASSRDNSGANVLTF. The CDR3 nucleotides are TGTGCCAGCAGCCGGGACAACTCTGGGGCCAACGTCCTGACTTTC.

J is TRBJ2-7 and V is TRBV20-1; possibly TRBD2 for D (6 bases). The end of the DNA fits TRBJ2-1 better, so the J call may be wrong. The CDR3 contains 15 residues. In germline, CDR1 is DFQATT, CDR2 SNEGSKA (reference sequence). The CDR3 spells CSADFREVSNNEQFF. DNA of the CDR3: TGCAGTGCCGACTTTAGGGAGGTGTCGAACAATGAGCAGTTCTTC.

This clonotype has just a few counts. The chain joins TRBV7-8 to TRBJ2-3; D not resolved. CDR1 and CDR2 (germline): SGHVS, FQNEAQ. Trimming took 5 bases from V and 2 from J, leaving 8 bases between them. The CDR3 runs to 13 residues. CDR3 region: CASSALYTDTQYF. Written as DNA, the CDR3 is TGTGCCAGCAGCGCATTATACACAGATACGCAGTATTTT.

The chain recombines TRBV6-5 with TRBJ2-7, with TRBD1 matching 7 bases. V lost 2 bases to trimming and J lost 1 base; unmatched junction nucleotides: 11. The CDR3 totals 17 residues. The germline V gene encodes CDR1 MNHEY and CDR2 SVGAGI. In nucleotides, the CDR3 is TGTGCCAGCAGTTACACCGTTTCGGGACAGAATTCCTACGAGCAGTACTTC. Protein: CASSYTVSGQNSYEQYF.

The V gene is TRBV12-3 or TRBV12-4, the J gene TRBJ2-1; possible D gene TRBD1, 6 bases. The end of the DNA fits TRBJ2-5 better, so the J call may be wrong. This CDR3 spans 15 amino acids. The CDR3 DNA follows: TGTGCCAGCAGTTTAGAGGGGATGAGGGGGGAGACCCAGTACTTC. Protein sequence: CASSLEGMRGETQYF.

This clonotype was recorded many times. The chain carries TRBV6-5 and TRBJ2-2; the D is unclear. Germline CDR1 is MNHEY and CDR2 is SVGAGI. With 4 bases removed from V and 6 bases from J, the gap between germline ends came to 3 bases. The CDR3 consists of 11 residues. The CDR3 nucleotides are TGTGCCAGCAGTTCGGCCGGGGAGCTGTTTTTT. Its protein product is CASSSAGELFF.

This clonotype was seen more than once but under ten times. The chain carries TRBV7-3 and TRBJ2-7, with D uncertain. The V gene lost 5 bases and the J gene lost 0 bases, with 11 bases spanning the gap. CDR1 and CDR2 from the germline V gene are SGHTA and FQGTGA. This CDR3 has 14 amino acids. For the CDR3, the DNA is TGTGCCAGCAGCCCCGAGAGGAGCTCCTACGAGCAGTACTTC. It is translated as CASSPERSSYEQYF.

This clonotype has more than one count but fewer than ten. V usage is TRBV3-1 and J usage is TRBJ2-7; D tentatively fits TRBD1 or TRBD2 (5 bases each). Trimming shortened V by 1 base and J by 2 bases, and 9 bases separated the two germline ends. CDR1 and CDR2 (germline): LGHDT, YNNKEL (reference sequence). The CDR3 runs 14 residues. CDR3 loop: CASSQGGVAYEQYF. CDR3 nucleotides: TGTGCCAGCAGCCAAGGAGGGGTCGCCTACGAGCAGTACTTC.

The chain carries TRBV14 and TRBJ2-2; D unresolved. The V end was cut by 6 bases, the J end by 0 bases, with 5 bases between. CDR1 and CDR2 (germline): SGHDN, FVKESK. The CDR3 has 13 residues. This chain's CDR3 is CASSTTNTGELFF. The CDR3, as DNA: TGTGCCAGCAGTACAACGAACACCGGGGAGCTGTTTTTT.

In its sample, this clonotype was seen many times. The chain is built from TRBV10-1 and TRBJ2-5, with 8 bases lining up with TRBD2. The CDR3 runs to 14 residues. Germline V gene data show CDR1 as WNHNN and CDR2 as SYGVQD (reference sequence). The J segment lost 1 base and the V segment lost 3 bases, leaving 1 base of the junction unmatched. CDR3 amino acids: CASSELAVQETQYF. The CDR3 DNA reads TGCGCCAGCAGTGAACTAGCGGTCCAAGAGACCCAGTACTTC.